These 27 T cell receptor beta chains originate from one sample sequenced in a study of cytomegalovirus exposure and HLA in healthy donors. Primers: 60 Vbeta forward and 13 Jbeta reverse. Measured with immunoSEQ multiplex PCR; TCRdb has only the in-frame clones, and not every one. The table lists around 130,000 clones, about two thirds of them singletons, with over 2% in the top ten. Sequenced material: PBMCs. Receptor source: a woman aged 55-69 years in good health and CMV-seropositive.

The chain has TRBV11-3 and TRBJ2-1; D unclear. The CDR3 length is 13 residues. Trimming stripped 4 bases from V and 8 bases from J, with 12 bases between. CDR1 and CDR2 (germline): SGHNT, YENEEA. CDR3: CASSSPGADEQFF. The CDR3 DNA reads as TGTGCCAGCAGCTCCCCTGGAGCCGATGAGCAGTTCTTC.

This clone occurred once. The same CDR3 also results from other DNA sequences found in this sample. The chain couples TRBV5-6 to TRBJ2-7; 8 bases are a match to TRBD2. CDR3 length equals 12 residues. The V gene end was trimmed by 6 bases and the J gene end by 8 bases; junction bases not matched to a gene: 7. From germline, CDR1 is SGHDT and CDR2 YYEEEE. CDR3 nucleotide sequence: TGTGCCAGCAACTTTGTAGCGGGGCAGCAGTACTTC. Translation gives CASNFVAGQQYF.

The chain has TRBV19 and TRBJ1-1; 12 nucleotides agree with TRBD1. From germline, CDR1 is LNHDA and CDR2 SQIVND (reference sequence). The CDR3 is made up of 18 amino acids. V trimming: 5 bases; J trimming: 4 bases; junction bases outside the gene matches: 14. In nucleotides, the CDR3 is TGTGCCAGTAGTCCTCTGGGGGGGGGACAGGGGGCCCGCACTGAAGCTTTCTTT. Protein: CASSPLGGGQGARTEAFF.

The chain links TRBV19 to TRBJ2-2, with 9 nucleotides matching TRBD1. The germline V gene encodes CDR1 LNHDA and CDR2 SQIVND (reference sequence). After removal of 6 bases from V and 7 bases from J, the junction contained 9 bases not matched to a gene. The CDR3 loop spans 15 amino acids. The CDR3 loop is CASRAGDRVRGELFF. In DNA form, the CDR3 reads TGTGCCAGTAGGGCCGGGGACAGGGTCCGCGGGGAGCTGTTTTTT.

The chain uses TRBV7-2 and TRBJ1-5, with 7 bases aligning to TRBD1. Germline loops: CDR1 SGHTA, CDR2 FQGNSA. This CDR3 region has 15 residues. V lost 2 bases, J lost 6 bases, and 7 bases stayed unmatched. The CDR3 sequence is CASSLRQGGGQPQHF. DNA for the CDR3: TGTGCCAGCAGCTTAAGGCAGGGGGGTGGTCAGCCCCAGCATTTT.

This clone was counted between two and nine times. The V call is TRBV19, the J call TRBJ2-7; the match to TRBD2 covers 9 bases. Germline lookup yields CDR1 LNHDA and CDR2 SQIVND (reference sequence). The CDR3 contains 13 residues. V was pared by 3 bases and J by 6 bases, with 3 bases of the junction left unmatched. CDR3: CASSMAGGIEQYF. CDR3 DNA sequence: TGTGCCAGTAGTATGGCGGGGGGGATCGAGCAGTACTTC.

The table lists this clone with a count of one. The chain links TRBV6-1 to TRBJ2-1; no clear D. The germline V gene has CDR1 MNHNS and CDR2 SASEGT. V shed 3 bases and J shed 0 bases, with 6 bases lying between them. The CDR3 loop spans 14 amino acids. CDR3 in amino acids: CASSDLLSYNEQFF. CDR3 in DNA: TGTGCCAGCAGTGATCTCCTCTCCTACAATGAGCAGTTCTTC.

J is TRBJ1-1 and V is TRBV27, with D perhaps TRBD1 (5 bases). Germline V gene lookup returns CDR1 MNHEY and CDR2 SMNVEV (reference sequence). V was clipped by 4 bases and J by 4 bases, with 13 bases between them. The CDR3 totals 14 residues. CDR3 sequence: CASSYQGEATEAFF. The CDR3 DNA follows: TGTGCCAGCAGTTACCAAGGGGAGGCCACTGAAGCTTTCTTT.

In nucleotides, the CDR3 is TGTGCCAGCACCGCTGTGGGGGGTTGGAGCAATGAGCAGTTCTTC. It is translated as CASTAVGGWSNEQFF. The rearrangement links TRBV25-1 to TRBJ2-1; tentatively, D is TRBD2 (6 bases). The CDR3 runs 15 residues. Germline CDR1 is MGHDK and CDR2 is SYGVNS. The V end lost 7 bases, the J end lost 6 bases, and 19 bases lay between the germline ends.

CDR3 loop: CASSLEGTEKLFF. The CDR3 coding sequence is TGTGCCAGCAGTTTGGAGGGTACTGAAAAACTGTTTTTT. The rearrangement uses TRBV27 and TRBJ1-4; D call uncertain. Germline V lookup: CDR1 MNHEY, CDR2 SMNVEV (reference sequence). Trimming cost V 3 bases and J 7 bases, with 9 bases left between them. The CDR3 extends over 13 amino acids.

This clone was counted a single time. The rearrangement links TRBV2 to TRBJ1-4; tentative D call: TRBD1 (5 bases). Germline-derived CDR1 and CDR2 are SNHLY and FYNNEI. Trimming stripped 1 base from V and 8 bases from J, with 11 bases between. This CDR3 comprises 14 residues. The CDR3: CASSEDQGAEKLFF. DNA for the CDR3: TGTGCCAGCAGTGAAGATCAGGGCGCGGAAAAACTGTTTTTT.

This clone was detected only a few times. The V and J genes are TRBV5-1 and TRBJ2-3; TRBD2 matches at 9 bases. This CDR3 region has 16 residues. V gave up 2 bases and J gave up 4 bases; unmatched junction bases: 8. Germline assignment: CDR1 SGHRS and CDR2 YFSETQ. The CDR3 coding sequence is TGCGCCAGCAGCTTAGACCCGGGACTAGCCGCAGATACGCAGTATTTT. Translated: CASSLDPGLAADTQYF. Combining the CDR3 with reference TRBV5-1 and TRBJ2-3 gives the whole variable domain KAGVTQTPRYLIKTRGQQVTLSCSPISGHRSVSWYQQTPGQGLQFLFEYFSETQRNKGNFPGRFSGRQFSNSRSEMNVSTLELGDSALYLCASSLDPGLAADTQYFGPGTRLTVL.

The chain employs TRBV7-3 and TRBJ2-7; weak D call: TRBD1 (5 bases). Germline V gene sequence: CDR1 SGHTA, CDR2 FQGTGA. V was pared by 6 bases and J by 4 bases, with 19 bases between. The CDR3 contains 15 residues. This CDR3 reads CASSYQQVPPYEQYF. CDR3 bases: TGTGCCAGCAGTTACCAACAGGTACCTCCGTACGAGCAGTACTTC.

The V gene is TRBV2, the J gene TRBJ1-5; D remains ambiguous. Trimming took 4 bases from V and 7 from J, leaving 5 bases between them. Germline CDR1 reads SNHLY; CDR2 reads FYNNEI. CDR3 size: 11 residues. As DNA, the CDR3 is TGTGCCAGCAGTGCAGGACAGCCCCAGCATTTT. It codes for CASSAGQPQHF.

The V call is TRBV11-2, the J call TRBJ1-4, with a possible D match to TRBD1 (5 bases). CDR1 and CDR2 from the germline V gene are SGHAT and FQNNGV. The ends were cut back, 5 bases at V and 5 bases at J, with 9 bases in the middle. The CDR3 loop spans 13 amino acids. The CDR3 loop is CASSLGENEKLFF. CDR3 nucleotides: TGTGCCAGCAGCCTAGGGGAGAATGAAAAACTGTTTTTT. The complete variable domain, with remaining parts taken from reference TRBV11-2 and TRBJ1-4, reads EAGVAQSPRYKIIEKRQSVAFWCNPISGHATLYWYQQILGQGPKLLIQFQNNGVVDDSQLPKDRFSAERLKGVDSTLKIQPAKLEDSAVYLCASSLGENEKLFFGSGTQLSVL.

The chain couples TRBV27 to TRBJ2-7, with 7 bases fitting TRBD2. The V and J ends lost 8 bases and 3 bases, in that order; junction bases with no gene match: 4. The CDR3 runs 12 residues. Germline V gene data show CDR1 as MNHEY and CDR2 as SMNVEV (reference sequence). Here the CDR3 DNA reads TGTGCCAGCCGGGGGGTTCGCTACGAGCAGTACTTC. Translated: CASRGVRYEQYF.

V gene TRBV27 combines with J gene TRBJ2-5; TRBD2 might be the D (6 bases). From germline, CDR1 is MNHEY and CDR2 SMNVEV (reference sequence). The V gene lost 2 bases and the J gene lost 5 bases, with 12 bases spanning the gap. The CDR3 length is 14 residues. DNA of the CDR3: TGTGCCAGCAGTTTAAGGCGCCGGGAGGAGACCCAGTACTTC. Amino acid sequence: CASSLRRREETQYF.

The chain recombines TRBV7-3 with TRBJ2-2; possible D gene TRBD1, 6 bases. The CDR3 is 13 amino acids. Trimming took 4 bases from V and 4 from J, leaving 7 bases between them. Germline CDR1 SGHTA, CDR2 FQGTGA. The CDR3 here is CASSSGATGELFF. The CDR3 coding sequence is TGTGCCAGCAGCTCAGGGGCCACCGGGGAGCTGTTTTTT. The whole variable domain, filled in from reference TRBV7-3 and TRBJ2-2, reads GAGVSQTPSNKVTEKGKYVELRCDPISGHTALYWYRQSLGQGPEFLIYFQGTGAADDSGLPNDRFFAVRPEGSVSTLKIQRTERGDSAVYLCASSSGATGELFFGEGSRLTVL.

As regards this clone: A read error may produce the germline difference seen at one junction end. The V gene is TRBV7-9, the J gene TRBJ2-4; TRBD1 matches at 8 bases. Germline CDR1 is SEHNR and CDR2 is FQNEAQ (reference sequence). There are 14 residues in the CDR3. CDR3 sequence (DNA): TGTTCCAGCAGCTTAGATGCAGGGGGCAGGGTCTTGTACTTC. It translates to CSSSLDAGGRVLYF.

This clone was seen a few times. This chain joins TRBV7-3 and TRBJ2-7, with D possibly being TRBD1 (6 bases). Germline loops: CDR1 SGHTA, CDR2 FQGTGA. Trimming shortened V by 5 bases and J by 3 bases, and 11 bases separated the two germline ends. This CDR3 has 13 residues. CDR3 nucleotide sequence: TGTGCCAGCAGCCGGGACATATACTACGAGCAGTACTTC. Translating gives CASSRDIYYEQYF.

The rearrangement joins TRBV19 to TRBJ2-5, with a possible D match to TRBD2 (6 bases). Trimming shortened V by 5 bases and J by 11 bases, and 30 bases separated the two germline ends. Germline assignment: CDR1 LNHDA and CDR2 SQIVND (reference sequence). The CDR3 spans 17 residues. The DNA for the CDR3 is TGTGCCAGTAGTTTCTCCTCCGGGACTCCCGCGGAGGGGCCGCAGTACTTC. Amino acids: CASSFSSGTPAEGPQYF. Supplemented by reference TRBV19 and TRBJ2-5, the full variable domain reads DGGITQSPKYLFRKEGQNVTLSCEQNLNHDAMYWYRQDPGQGLRLIYYSQIVNDFQKGDIAEGYSVSREKKESFPLTVTSAQKNPTAFYLCASSFSSGTPAEGPQYFGPGTRLLVL.

About this clone itself: This specimen includes other DNA sequences encoding the same CDR3. The chain recombines TRBV19 with TRBJ2-1, with D possibly being TRBD1 (5 bases). V lost 3 bases and J lost 0, with 9 bases in between. This CDR3 comprises 15 residues. Germline values: CDR1 LNHDA, CDR2 SQIVND (reference sequence). The CDR3 DNA follows: TGTGCCAGTAGTATCGACAGTTCCTCCTACAATGAGCAGTTCTTC. This encodes CASSIDSSSYNEQFF. Drawing the rest from reference TRBV19 and TRBJ2-1, the complete variable domain is DGGITQSPKYLFRKEGQNVTLSCEQNLNHDAMYWYRQDPGQGLRLIYYSQIVNDFQKGDIAEGYSVSREKKESFPLTVTSAQKNPTAFYLCASSIDSSSYNEQFFGPGTRLTVL.

The chain is built from TRBV9 and TRBJ2-7, with 10 bases matching TRBD1. The junction had 3 bases not matched to a gene; V was cut back by 2 bases and J by 4 bases. This CDR3 is 14 amino acids long. Per the germline V gene, CDR1 is SGDLS and CDR2 is YYNGEE. Written as DNA, the CDR3 is TGTGCCAGCAGCGTGAGGACAGGGGGGTACGAGCAGTACTTC. Its protein is CASSVRTGGYEQYF. Full variable domain (missing parts from reference TRBV9 and TRBJ2-7): DSGVTQTPKHLITATGQRVTLRCSPRSGDLSVYWYQQSLDQGLQFLIQYYNGEERAKGNILERFSAQQFPDLHSELNLSSLELGDSALYFCASSVRTGGYEQYFGPGTRLTVT.

The chain has TRBV14 and TRBJ2-3; tentative D call: TRBD2 (7 bases). CDR3 size: 16 residues. The germline CDR1 and CDR2 sequences are SGHDN and FVKESK. V lost 4 bases and J lost 4, with 18 bases in between. DNA of the CDR3: TGTGCCAGCAGCCCCTATATTGGGGGGGCCGCAGATACGCAGTATTTT. It yields the protein CASSPYIGGAADTQYF. Looking up the rest from reference TRBV14 and TRBJ2-3 gives the full variable domain: EAGVTQFPSHSVIEKGQTVTLRCDPISGHDNLYWYRRVMGKEIKFLLHFVKESKQDESGMPNNRFLAERTGGTYSTLKVQPAELEDSGVYFCASSPYIGGAADTQYFGPGTRLTVL.

This sequence joins TRBV5-4 and TRBJ2-1; the D gene is possibly TRBD1 (6 bases). V shed 0 bases and J shed 0 bases, with 10 bases lying between them. Germline assignment: CDR1 SGHNT and CDR2 YYREEE (reference sequence). This CDR3 has 16 residues. The CDR3 bases are TGTGCCAGCAGCTTGGGACAGGTTTCCTCCTACAATGAGCAGTTCTTC. Amino acids: CASSLGQVSSYNEQFF. Full variable domain (missing parts from reference TRBV5-4 and TRBJ2-1): ETGVTQSPTHLIKTRGQQVTLRCSSQSGHNTVSWYQQALGQGPQFIFQYYREEENGRGNFPPRFSGLQFPNYSSELNVNALELDDSALYLCASSLGQVSSYNEQFFGPGTRLTVL.

This clone came up a few times. The chain couples TRBV5-6 to TRBJ2-2; 7 bases align to TRBD1. Trimming at V came to 5 bases and at J to 5 bases, leaving 12 bases not matched to a gene. The CDR3 consists of 16 residues. Per the germline V gene, CDR1 is SGHDT and CDR2 is YYEEEE. The CDR3 nucleotides read TGTGCCAGCAGGGAAACAGGGGCCCGAGGGACCGGGGAGCTGTTTTTT. Its protein product is CASRETGARGTGELFF.

As concerns this clone: One end of the junction does not line up with germline, which may come from a read error. This chain links TRBV7-9 with TRBJ2-3, with D unclear. Germline-derived CDR1 and CDR2 are SEHNR and FQNEAQ (reference sequence). The CDR3 length is 13 residues. The CDR3: CSSSLIGADTQYF. The CDR3 DNA is TGTTCCAGCAGCTTAATCGGTGCAGATACGCAGTATTTT.